Listed here are 31 T cell receptor beta chains from one sample, sequenced in a study of T cells of healthy individuals. Each CDR3 protein gets one entry after TCRdb re-called the 5' RACE reads with MiXCR. The table includes 45,000 to 60,000 distinct CDR3 sequences, roughly 14% detected once. The receptors shown here come from a human donor in good health.

There are a few counts of this clonotype. The chain combines TRBV3-1 with TRBJ2-2; D might be TRBD1 (6 bases). The CDR3 extends over 16 amino acids. Germline V lookup: CDR1 LGHDT, CDR2 YNNKEL (reference sequence). Trimming shortened V by 3 bases and J by 0 bases, and 11 bases separated the two germline ends. The CDR3 DNA sequence: TGTGCCAGCAGCCAGTTCCCAGGGGCGAACACCGGGGAGCTGTTTTTT. It yields the protein CASSQFPGANTGELFF.

The chain recombines TRBV7-2 with TRBJ2-5; TRBD1 or TRBD2 may be the D gene (6 bases each). CDR1 is SGHTA and CDR2 is FQGNSA in the germline V gene. The CDR3 sequence is 14 residues long. Trimming took off 3 bases at V and 5 bases at J, with 13 bases between the two ends. CDR3 residues: CASSFDRGHETQYF. In DNA form, the CDR3 reads TGTGCCAGCAGCTTCGACCGGGGGCACGAGACCCAGTACTTC.

This clonotype was counted at least ten times. The chain links TRBV15 to TRBJ1-4; D ambiguous. Germline CDR1 LNHNV, CDR2 YYDKDF (reference sequence). The CDR3 has 13 amino acids. Trimming removed 10 bases from V and 6 bases from J, with 15 bases in between. CDR3 bases: TGTGCCATCACTAGCCGAGAAGATGAAAAACTGTTTTTT. Its translation is CAITSREDEKLFF.

This clonotype occurred many times. The chain recombines TRBV5-1 with TRBJ2-7, with a tentative D call TRBD1 (7 bases). V was clipped by 4 bases and J by 3 bases, with 26 bases between them. Germline-derived CDR1 and CDR2 are SGHRS and YFSETQ. This CDR3 spans 18 amino acids. This chain's CDR3 is CASSPTISFRQGLYEQYF. CDR3 bases: TGCGCCAGCAGCCCAACAATTAGTTTCAGACAGGGACTCTACGAGCAGTACTTC.

The sample holds a few counts of this clonotype. The chain combines TRBV4-3 with TRBJ2-1, with 12 bases lining up with TRBD2. With V trimmed by 3 bases and J by 9 bases, 6 bases remained unmatched. This CDR3 comprises 15 residues. CDR1 is LGHNA and CDR2 is YSLEER in the germline V gene. The CDR3 DNA reads TGCGCCAGCAGCCATGGACTAGCGGGGAGGGGTGAGCAGTTCTTC. Translating it yields CASSHGLAGRGEQFF.

This clonotype was observed at least ten times. The chain couples TRBV18 to TRBJ1-6; TRBD1 matches 9 bases. Losses at the gene ends were 6 bases for V and 8 bases for J; bases not matched to a gene: 8. The CDR3 spans 15 residues. Germline V CDR1 and CDR2: KGHSH, LQKENI. CDR3 in amino acids: CASSPDRGLDSPLHF. The DNA of the CDR3 is TGTGCCAGCTCTCCCGACAGGGGGTTAGATTCACCCCTCCACTTT.

This clonotype showed up just a few times. The J gene is TRBJ2-2, the V gene TRBV5-1; D remains ambiguous. Trimming took off 0 bases at V and 1 base at J, with 7 bases between the two ends. Germline V lookup: CDR1 SGHRS, CDR2 YFSETQ. This CDR3 region has 15 residues. The CDR3 region is CASSLDYRNTGELFF. CDR3 bases: TGCGCCAGCAGCTTGGACTACAGGAACACCGGGGAGCTGTTTTTT.

In DNA form, the CDR3 reads TGTGCCAGCAGTGAGACTAGCGGGGGCACAGATACGCAGTATTTT. Its protein product is CASSETSGGTDTQYF. V usage is TRBV7-2 and J usage is TRBJ2-3; 11 nucleotides match TRBD2. Germline V gene sequence: CDR1 SGHTA, CDR2 FQGNSA. CDR3 length: 15 amino acids. Losses at the gene ends were 6 bases for V and 1 base for J; bases not matched to a gene: 3.

The table lists this clonotype with many counts. V gene TRBV5-6 combines with J gene TRBJ2-3, with TRBD2 identical over 13 bases. CDR1 and CDR2 (germline): SGHDT, YYEEEE. CDR3 length: 16 amino acids. Trimming at V came to 3 bases and at J to 2 bases, leaving 3 bases not matched to a gene. CDR3 sequence (DNA): TGTGCCAGCAGCTCCGGACTAGCGGGAGCCACAGATACGCAGTATTTT. Amino acid sequence: CASSSGLAGATDTQYF.

This sequence joins TRBV20-1 and TRBJ1-5, with 9 bases aligning to TRBD1. The CDR3 totals 16 residues. CDR1 DFQATT and CDR2 SNEGSKA come from the germline V gene (reference sequence). V was clipped by 1 base and J by 1 base; unmatched bases: 5. DNA for the CDR3: TGCAGTGCTAGAGGACAGGGGGGATGGAGCAATCAGCCCCAGCATTTT. Encoded protein: CSARGQGGWSNQPQHF.

This chain connects TRBV29-1 to TRBJ2-5; D might be TRBD2 (6 bases). Trimming removed 4 bases from V and 1 base from J, with 13 bases in between. Per the germline V gene, CDR1 is SQVTM and CDR2 is ANQGSEA. CDR3 size: 14 residues. The CDR3 is CSVGDSGRQETQYF. The CDR3 DNA is TGCAGCGTTGGTGATAGCGGACGCCAAGAGACCCAGTACTTC.

This clonotype was seen only a few times. CDR3 sequence reads: CARTTGGNTEAFF. The CDR3 DNA follows: TGTGCCAGGACGACAGGGGGGAACACTGAAGCTTTCTTT. V gene TRBV2 combines with J gene TRBJ1-1, with 9 bases aligning to TRBD1. Germline V CDR1 and CDR2: SNHLY, FYNNEI. V shed 9 bases and J 1 base; nucleotides not matched to a gene: 3. The length of the CDR3 is 13 residues.

V is TRBV7-2 and J is TRBJ2-4; TRBD2 aligns across 9 bases. This CDR3 spans 16 amino acids. Per germline, CDR1 SGHTA and CDR2 FQGNSA. After removal of 1 base from V and 5 bases from J, the junction contained 6 bases not matched to a gene. This chain's CDR3 is CASSLGISGGQNIQYF. CDR3 DNA sequence: TGTGCCAGCAGCTTAGGGATTAGCGGGGGCCAAAACATTCAGTACTTC.

CDR3 sequence reads: CASSLQGFGEQYF. CDR3 sequence (DNA): TGTGCCAGCAGTTTACAGGGGTTCGGCGAGCAGTACTTC. The chain recombines TRBV28 with TRBJ2-7, with a possible D match to TRBD1 (6 bases). The V and J ends lost 2 bases and 6 bases respectively, with 11 bases between them. The CDR3 spans 13 residues. From germline, CDR1 is MDHEN and CDR2 SYDVKM.

V gene TRBV2 combines with J gene TRBJ1-5; 8 bases are a match to TRBD1. The germline gives CDR1 SNHLY, CDR2 FYNNEI. CDR3 size: 15 residues. V shed 6 bases and J 1 base; nucleotides not matched to a gene: 5. The CDR3 here is CASRADRGSNQPQHF. CDR3 DNA sequence: TGTGCCAGCAGGGCCGACAGGGGAAGCAATCAGCCCCAGCATTTT.

In its sample, this clonotype was seen many times. The genes are TRBV20-1 and TRBJ1-2, with 8 bases fitting TRBD1. CDR3 length: 13 amino acids. Germline V CDR1 and CDR2: DFQATT, SNEGSKA (reference sequence). J was trimmed by 5 bases and V by 6 bases; bases with no gene match: 8. The CDR3 nucleotides are TGCAGTGCACAAGACAGGGGAACGTATGGCTACACCTTC. Translated, it gives CSAQDRGTYGYTF.

This chain connects TRBV2 to TRBJ2-5; 15 bases match TRBD2. Unmatched junction bases numbered 7, after V lost 6 bases and J lost 5 bases. The CDR3 has 16 residues. The germline V gene encodes CDR1 SNHLY and CDR2 FYNNEI. The CDR3 protein is CASRPRTSGRAETQYF. The CDR3 DNA follows: TGTGCCAGCAGACCTCGGACTAGCGGGAGGGCGGAGACCCAGTACTTC.

The gene calls are TRBV6-6 and TRBJ2-7, with D hard to call. The V end was cut by 2 bases, the J end by 3 bases, with 8 bases between. Germline V gene sequence: CDR1 MNHNY, CDR2 SVGAGI (reference sequence). The length of the CDR3 is 13 residues. CDR3 nucleotide sequence: TGTGCCAGCAGTTACAGGTCAGACTACGAGCAGTACTTC. Protein: CASSYRSDYEQYF.

The sample holds a few counts of this clonotype. CDR3 protein: CSAVPSGRKTQYF. The CDR3 bases are TGCAGTGCTGTCCCAAGCGGGAGAAAGACCCAGTACTTC. The chain recombines TRBV20-1 with TRBJ2-5; TRBD2 matches at 8 bases. Trimming cost V 5 bases and J 6 bases; bases outside gene matches: 8. Germline V gene sequence: CDR1 DFQATT, CDR2 SNEGSKA (reference sequence). CDR3 length: 13 residues.

This clonotype was observed at least ten times. For the CDR3, the DNA is TGTGCCAGCAGTTACTCGGGACTACCCTACCGGGTGGATACGCAGTATTTT. Translating it yields CASSYSGLPYRVDTQYF. This sequence joins TRBV6-5 and TRBJ2-3, with 7 bases fitting TRBD2. V trimming: 0 bases; J trimming: 6 bases; junction bases outside the gene matches: 12. Looked up from germline, CDR1 is MNHEY and CDR2 is SVGAGI. This CDR3 contains 17 residues.

With respect to this clonotype: Since a much larger clone is just one base distant, this may be a read error. The chain recombines TRBV7-7 with TRBJ2-5, with 11 bases fitting TRBD1. The germline V gene has CDR1 SSHAT and CDR2 FNYEAQ (reference sequence). This CDR3 has 15 residues. CDR3 in amino acids: CVSSLGTGGVETQYF. The CDR3 region has the DNA TGTGTCAGCAGCTTAGGGACAGGGGGAGTGGAGACCCAGTACTTC.

The J gene is TRBJ2-7, the V gene TRBV9; perhaps TRBD2 as D (5 bases). Trimming pared 0 bases from V and 4 bases from J, leaving 14 bases between. Germline loops: CDR1 SGDLS, CDR2 YYNGEE. The CDR3 sequence is 15 residues long. CDR3 residues: CASSVVTSSGYEQYF. In DNA, the CDR3 is TGTGCCAGCAGCGTAGTTACTAGTTCGGGGTACGAGCAGTACTTC.

This clonotype was observed many times. J is TRBJ1-1 and V is TRBV10-1; TRBD1 might be the D (6 bases). The CDR3 has 16 residues. Germline loops: CDR1 WNHNN, CDR2 SYGVQD (reference sequence). Trimming left V 6 bases short and J 1 base short, with 18 bases between. CDR3 coding DNA: TGCGCCAGCAGCTACACCAGGGACACAGGGAACACTGAAGCTTTCTTT. It yields the protein CASSYTRDTGNTEAFF.

This clonotype was seen ten or more times. The chain couples TRBV25-1 to TRBJ2-1, with 8 bases lining up with TRBD1. Germline assignment: CDR1 MGHDK and CDR2 SYGVNS. With 4 bases clipped from V and 12 bases from J, the junction kept 5 bases outside the gene matches. This CDR3 comprises 12 residues. CDR3 sequence reads: CASSGGTGRQFF. The CDR3 DNA reads as TGTGCCAGCAGTGGTGGGACAGGACGGCAGTTCTTC.

The chain links TRBV7-2 to TRBJ2-2; perhaps TRBD1 as D (6 bases). The CDR3 is 15 amino acids. Germline V lookup: CDR1 SGHTA, CDR2 FQGNSA. Trimming stripped 5 bases from V and 7 bases from J, with 17 bases between. The CDR3 here is CASSQNRVGGGELFF. The CDR3 nucleotides read TGTGCCAGCAGCCAAAACAGGGTTGGAGGCGGGGAGCTGTTTTTT.

This chain joins TRBV4-1 and TRBJ1-6; the match to TRBD1 covers 8 bases. There are 15 residues in the CDR3. V lost 4 bases to trimming and J lost 7 bases; unmatched junction nucleotides: 6. Germline CDR1 MGHRA, CDR2 YSYEKL. CDR3 sequence (DNA): TGCGCCAGCAGCCTCCGGACAGGGAGCAATTCACCCCTCCACTTT. This translates into CASSLRTGSNSPLHF.

The chain employs TRBV3-1 and TRBJ2-7; D uncertain. Germline lookup yields CDR1 LGHDT and CDR2 YNNKEL (reference sequence). The CDR3 totals 13 residues. V lost 4 bases, J lost 5 bases, and 12 bases lay in between. The CDR3 coding sequence is TGTGCCAGCAGCCCCCCGGACCTCAACGAGCAGTACTTC. This sequence encodes CASSPPDLNEQYF.

The sample holds many counts of this clonotype. The chain carries TRBV30 and TRBJ2-5; D is perhaps TRBD2 (5 bases). There are 15 residues in the CDR3. Per germline, CDR1 GTSNPN and CDR2 SVGIG (reference sequence). V lost 3 bases and J lost 5, with 19 bases in between. The DNA of the CDR3 is TGTGCCTGGAGCTTCGCGGACTTCTCTAGGGAGACCCAGTACTTC. It codes for CAWSFADFSRETQYF.

The V gene is TRBV28, the J gene TRBJ1-1, with D perhaps matching TRBD1 (6 bases). Looked up from germline, CDR1 is MDHEN and CDR2 is SYDVKM. V lost 6 bases and J 11 bases, leaving 16 bases between the germline ends. The CDR3 spans 12 residues. As DNA, the CDR3 is TGTGCCAGCAGCGGTGCAGGGGTGACGGCTTTCTTT. Translating gives CASSGAGVTAFF.

This chain uses TRBV30 with TRBJ1-1; unclear D gene. CDR1 is GTSNPN and CDR2 is SVGIG in the germline V gene (reference sequence). V lost 4 bases, J lost 4 bases, and 13 bases lay in between. The CDR3 is 13 residues long. CDR3 residues: CAWTVGWGTEAFF. The CDR3 coding sequence is TGTGCCTGGACTGTGGGGTGGGGCACTGAAGCTTTCTTT. The full variable domain, rest sourced from reference TRBV30 and TRBJ1-1, is SQTIHQWPATLVQPVGSPLSLECTVEGTSNPNLYWYRQAAGRGLQLLFYSVGIGQISSEVPQNLSASRPQDRQFILSSKKLLLSDSGFYLCAWTVGWGTEAFFGQGTRLTVV.

There are many counts of this clonotype. This chain joins TRBV14 and TRBJ2-5, with 9 bases identical to TRBD1. The CDR3 contains 15 residues. J gave up 4 bases and V 3 bases, and 6 bases lay outside the gene matches. Per germline, CDR1 SGHDN and CDR2 FVKESK. The CDR3 spells CASSQYRGLRETQYF. The CDR3 bases are TGTGCCAGCAGCCAGTACAGGGGGCTGAGAGAGACCCAGTACTTC.